The present entry profiles one T cell receptor beta chain with its context. Its antigen remains undetermined. Per-nucleotide qualities are absent, and no much larger clonotype sits a single base away. This entry is derived from a study of control samples from healthy donors and cancer patients (dated by TCRdb to 2019 to 2021). The library relied on the immunoSEQ multiplex PCR assay. TCRdb took this table from immuneACCESS and kept in-frame rearrangements with V and J called. Such tables lack part of the clones; where checked against another copy, unresolved V genes explain under half of the gap, and the rest is unexplained. Here the sample has tens of thousands of clones; about 88% occur a single time. The ten most abundant clones make up over 8.5% of the sample. V and J are trimmed by 3 bases and 9 bases, and the gene matches miss 14 bases of the junction. CDR1 and CDR2 (SGDLS, YYNGEE) derive from the germline V gene. The CDR3 has 18 amino acids, counting the end cysteine and phenylalanine. Just CDR3 DNA is preserved here, 54 bases in frame from base 1.

Sequences were obtained from PBMCs. The clonotype comes from a woman aged 50 to 65 with colorectal cancer. The rearranged chain carries TRBV9 and TRBJ2-1; the junction holds 14 bases that match TRBD2. In nucleotides, the sequence is TGTGCCAGCAGCGCCGGACTAGCGGGGGGCTCATCATGGGGTGAGCAGTTCTTC. Its coded protein is CASSAGLAGGSSWGEQFF.